Sequencing of this TCR beta chain was carried out in a study of blood T cell repertoires in COVID-19. Data came from immunoSEQ multiplex PCR; TCRdb stores just in-frame clones and leaves some out. Of around 180,000 clones listed, 88% are singletons. The CDR3 runs 16 residues. After removal of 4 bases from V and 5 bases from J, the junction contained 5 bases not matched to a gene. In germline, CDR1 is SGHVS, CDR2 FQNEAQ. The TCR was taken from a human donor in a cohort sampled during active COVID-19. The sample taken for sequencing was peripheral blood. This chain links TRBV7-8 with TRBJ2-1; 13 bases map to TRBD2. The DNA of the CDR3 is TGTGCCAGCAGCTCCGGACTAGCGGGAGATAACAATGAGCAGTTCTTC. Translation gives CASSSGLAGDNNEQFF.